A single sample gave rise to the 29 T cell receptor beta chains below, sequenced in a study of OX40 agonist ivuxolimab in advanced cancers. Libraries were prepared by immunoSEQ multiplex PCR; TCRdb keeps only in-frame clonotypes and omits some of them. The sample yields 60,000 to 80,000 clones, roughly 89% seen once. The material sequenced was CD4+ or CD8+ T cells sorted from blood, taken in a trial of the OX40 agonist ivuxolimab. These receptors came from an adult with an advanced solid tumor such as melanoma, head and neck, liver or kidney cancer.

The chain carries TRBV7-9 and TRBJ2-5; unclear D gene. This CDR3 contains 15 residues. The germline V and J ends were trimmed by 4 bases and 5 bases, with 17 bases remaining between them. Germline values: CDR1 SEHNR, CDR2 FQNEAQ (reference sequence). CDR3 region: CASSSPETRYETQYF. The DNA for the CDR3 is TGTGCCAGCAGCTCTCCTGAAACCAGGTACGAGACCCAGTACTTC.

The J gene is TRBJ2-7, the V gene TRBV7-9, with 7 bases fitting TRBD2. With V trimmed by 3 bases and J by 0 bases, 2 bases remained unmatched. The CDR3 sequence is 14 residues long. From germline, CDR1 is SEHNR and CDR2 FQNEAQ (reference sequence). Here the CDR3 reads CASSLGGNSYEQYF. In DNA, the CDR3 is TGTGCCAGCAGCTTGGGGGGGAACTCCTACGAGCAGTACTTC.

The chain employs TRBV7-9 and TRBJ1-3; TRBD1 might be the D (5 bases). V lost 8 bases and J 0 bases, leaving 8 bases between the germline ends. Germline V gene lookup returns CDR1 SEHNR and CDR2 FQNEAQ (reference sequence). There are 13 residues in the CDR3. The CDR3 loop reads CASVRVSGNTIYF. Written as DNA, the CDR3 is TGTGCCAGCGTCAGGGTCTCTGGAAACACCATATATTTT.

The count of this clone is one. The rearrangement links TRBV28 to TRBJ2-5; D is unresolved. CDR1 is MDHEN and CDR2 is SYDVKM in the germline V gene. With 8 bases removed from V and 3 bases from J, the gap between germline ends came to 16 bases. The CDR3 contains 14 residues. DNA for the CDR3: TGTGCCAGCGAGGATCGGGCTTGGGAAGAGACCCAGTACTTC. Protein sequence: CASEDRAWEETQYF.

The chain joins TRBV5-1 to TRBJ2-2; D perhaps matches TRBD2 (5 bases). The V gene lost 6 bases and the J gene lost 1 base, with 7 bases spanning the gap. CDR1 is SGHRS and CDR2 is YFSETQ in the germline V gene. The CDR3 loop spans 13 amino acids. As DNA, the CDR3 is TGCGCCAGCAATGAGGGGAACACCGGGGAGCTGTTTTTT. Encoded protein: CASNEGNTGELFF.

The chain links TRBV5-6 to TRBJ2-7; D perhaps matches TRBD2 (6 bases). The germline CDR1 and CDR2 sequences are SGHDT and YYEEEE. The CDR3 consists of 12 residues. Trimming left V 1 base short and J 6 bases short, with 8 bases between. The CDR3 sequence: CASSLSGGEQYF. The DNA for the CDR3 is TGTGCCAGCAGCTTGTCCGGGGGCGAGCAGTACTTC.

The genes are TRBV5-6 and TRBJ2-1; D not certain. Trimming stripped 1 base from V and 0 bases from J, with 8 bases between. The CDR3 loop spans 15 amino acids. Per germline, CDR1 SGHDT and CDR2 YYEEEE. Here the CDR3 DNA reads TGTGCCAGCAGCTTGATCGTTAGCTCCTACAATGAGCAGTTCTTC. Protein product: CASSLIVSSYNEQFF.

The CDR3 loop reads CASRNLGTGTRGYTF. DNA for the CDR3: TGTGCCAGCAGGAACCTAGGGACAGGGACGAGAGGCTACACCTTC. V and J are TRBV6-6 and TRBJ1-2; 9 positions agree with TRBD1. The V gene end was trimmed by 6 bases and the J gene end by 8 bases; junction bases not matched to a gene: 13. Germline V lookup: CDR1 MNHNY, CDR2 SVGAGI (reference sequence). The CDR3 is made up of 15 amino acids.

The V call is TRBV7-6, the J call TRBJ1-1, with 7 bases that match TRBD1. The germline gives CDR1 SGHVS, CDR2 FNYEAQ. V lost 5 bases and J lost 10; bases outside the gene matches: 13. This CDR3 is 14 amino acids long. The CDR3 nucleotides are TGTGCCAGCAGCCACGTTCGACAGGGTGGGTCAGCTTTCTTT. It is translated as CASSHVRQGGSAFF.

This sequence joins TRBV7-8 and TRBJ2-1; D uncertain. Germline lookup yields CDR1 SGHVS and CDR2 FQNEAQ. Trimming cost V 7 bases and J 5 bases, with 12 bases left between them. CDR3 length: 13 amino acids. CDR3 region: CASTRLSHNEQFF. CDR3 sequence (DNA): TGTGCCAGCACTCGACTTAGCCACAATGAGCAGTTCTTC.

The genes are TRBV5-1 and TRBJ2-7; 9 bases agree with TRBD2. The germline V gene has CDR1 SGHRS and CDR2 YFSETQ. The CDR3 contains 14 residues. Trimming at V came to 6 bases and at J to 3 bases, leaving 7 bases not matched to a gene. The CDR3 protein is CASTSAGGYYEQYF. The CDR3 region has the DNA TGCGCCAGCACCTCGGCGGGAGGGTACTACGAGCAGTACTTC.

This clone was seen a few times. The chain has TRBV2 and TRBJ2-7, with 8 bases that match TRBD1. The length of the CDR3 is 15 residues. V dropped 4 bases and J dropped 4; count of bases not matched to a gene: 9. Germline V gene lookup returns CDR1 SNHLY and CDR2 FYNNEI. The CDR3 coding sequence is TGTGCCAGCAGTGCAAGCGGACAGGGATGGTACGAGCAGTACTTC. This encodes CASSASGQGWYEQYF.

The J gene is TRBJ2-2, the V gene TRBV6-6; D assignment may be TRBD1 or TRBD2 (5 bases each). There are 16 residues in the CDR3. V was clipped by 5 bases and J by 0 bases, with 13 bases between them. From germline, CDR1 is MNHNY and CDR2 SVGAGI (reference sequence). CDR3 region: CASSPPGTTNTGELFF. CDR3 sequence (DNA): TGTGCCAGCAGTCCCCCCGGGACGACGAACACCGGGGAGCTGTTTTTT.

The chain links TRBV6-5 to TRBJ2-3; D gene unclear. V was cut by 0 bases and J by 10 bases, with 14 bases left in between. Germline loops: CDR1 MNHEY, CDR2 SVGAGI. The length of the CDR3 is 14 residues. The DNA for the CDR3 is TGTGCCAGCAGTTACTCGTGGCTAACGAGTGCGCAGTATTTT. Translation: CASSYSWLTSAQYF.

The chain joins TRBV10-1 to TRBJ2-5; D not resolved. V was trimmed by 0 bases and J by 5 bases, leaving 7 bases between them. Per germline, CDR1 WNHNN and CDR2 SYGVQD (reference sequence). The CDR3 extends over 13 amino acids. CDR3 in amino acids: CASSESSGETQYF. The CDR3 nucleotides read TGCGCCAGCAGTGAGTCTTCCGGGGAGACCCAGTACTTC.

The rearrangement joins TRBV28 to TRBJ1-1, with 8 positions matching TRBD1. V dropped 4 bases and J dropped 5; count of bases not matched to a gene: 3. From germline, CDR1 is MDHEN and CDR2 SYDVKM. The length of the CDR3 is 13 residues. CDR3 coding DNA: TGTGCCAGCAGTTCGAACAGGGGGACTGAAGCTTTCTTT. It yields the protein CASSSNRGTEAFF.

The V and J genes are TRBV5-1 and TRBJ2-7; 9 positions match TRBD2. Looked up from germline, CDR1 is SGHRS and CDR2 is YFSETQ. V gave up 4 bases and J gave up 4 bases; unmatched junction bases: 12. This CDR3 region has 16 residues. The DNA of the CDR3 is TGCGCCAGCAGCCCGGTCGCGGGGGGGCCGTCTTACGAGCAGTACTTC. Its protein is CASSPVAGGPSYEQYF.

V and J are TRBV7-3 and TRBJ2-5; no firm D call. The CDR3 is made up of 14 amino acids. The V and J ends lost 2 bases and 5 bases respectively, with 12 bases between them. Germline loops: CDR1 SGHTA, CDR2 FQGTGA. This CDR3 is CASSLRVPGETQYF. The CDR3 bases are TGTGCCAGCAGCTTACGGGTTCCTGGGGAGACCCAGTACTTC.

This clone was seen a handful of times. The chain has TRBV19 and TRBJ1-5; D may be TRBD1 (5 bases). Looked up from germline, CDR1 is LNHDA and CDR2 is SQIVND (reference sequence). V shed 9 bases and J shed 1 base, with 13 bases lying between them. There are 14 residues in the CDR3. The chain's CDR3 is CASLNRQSNQPQHF. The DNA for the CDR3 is TGTGCCAGCCTTAACCGACAGAGCAATCAGCCCCAGCATTTT. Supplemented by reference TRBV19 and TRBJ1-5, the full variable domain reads DGGITQSPKYLFRKEGQNVTLSCEQNLNHDAMYWYRQDPGQGLRLIYYSQIVNDFQKGDIAEGYSVSREKKESFPLTVTSAQKNPTAFYLCASLNRQSNQPQHFGDGTRLSIL.

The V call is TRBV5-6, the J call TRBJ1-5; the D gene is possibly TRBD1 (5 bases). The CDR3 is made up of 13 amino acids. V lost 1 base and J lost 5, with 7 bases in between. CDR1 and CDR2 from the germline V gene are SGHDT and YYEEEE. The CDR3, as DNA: TGTGCCAGCAGCTTGTGGGGCGATCAGCCCCAGCATTTT. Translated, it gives CASSLWGDQPQHF.

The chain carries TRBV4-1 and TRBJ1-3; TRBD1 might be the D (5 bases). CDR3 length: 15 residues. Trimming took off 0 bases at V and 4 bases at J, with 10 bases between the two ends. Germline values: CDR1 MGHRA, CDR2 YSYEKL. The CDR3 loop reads CASSQDWGSGNTIYF. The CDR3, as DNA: TGCGCCAGCAGCCAAGATTGGGGGTCCGGAAACACCATATATTTT.

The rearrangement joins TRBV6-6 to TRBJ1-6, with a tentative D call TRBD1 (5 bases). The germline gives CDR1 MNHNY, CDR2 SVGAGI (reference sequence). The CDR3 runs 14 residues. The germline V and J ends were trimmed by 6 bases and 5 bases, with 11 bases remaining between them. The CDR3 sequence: CASSTGGNNSPLHF. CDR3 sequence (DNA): TGTGCCAGCAGCACCGGGGGAAATAATTCACCCCTCCACTTT.

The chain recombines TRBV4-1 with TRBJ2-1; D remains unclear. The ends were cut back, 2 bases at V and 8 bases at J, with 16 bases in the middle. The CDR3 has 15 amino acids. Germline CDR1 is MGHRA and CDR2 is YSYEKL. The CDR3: CASSQSPARTHEQFF. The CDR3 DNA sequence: TGCGCCAGCAGCCAAAGTCCTGCACGGACCCATGAGCAGTTCTTC.

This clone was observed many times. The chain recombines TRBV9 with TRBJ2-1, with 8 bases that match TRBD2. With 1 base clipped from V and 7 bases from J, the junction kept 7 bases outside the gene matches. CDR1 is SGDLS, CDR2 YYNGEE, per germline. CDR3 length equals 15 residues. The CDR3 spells CASSVSGRTGNEQFF. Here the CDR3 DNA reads TGTGCCAGCAGCGTAAGCGGGAGAACGGGGAATGAGCAGTTCTTC. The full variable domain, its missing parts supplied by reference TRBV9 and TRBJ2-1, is DSGVTQTPKHLITATGQRVTLRCSPRSGDLSVYWYQQSLDQGLQFLIQYYNGEERAKGNILERFSAQQFPDLHSELNLSSLELGDSALYFCASSVSGRTGNEQFFGPGTRLTVL.

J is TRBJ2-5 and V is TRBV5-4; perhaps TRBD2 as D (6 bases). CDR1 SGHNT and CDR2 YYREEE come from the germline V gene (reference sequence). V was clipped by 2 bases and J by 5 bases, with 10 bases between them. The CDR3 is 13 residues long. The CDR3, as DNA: TGTGCCAGCAGCTTCTGGGGAGGCGAGACCCAGTACTTC. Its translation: CASSFWGGETQYF.

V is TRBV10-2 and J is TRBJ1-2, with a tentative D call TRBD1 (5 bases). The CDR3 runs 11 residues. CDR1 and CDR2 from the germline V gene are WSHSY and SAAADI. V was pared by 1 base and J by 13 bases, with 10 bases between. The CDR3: CASSEWGGVTF. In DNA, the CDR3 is TGCGCCAGCAGTGAGTGGGGGGGGGTCACCTTC.

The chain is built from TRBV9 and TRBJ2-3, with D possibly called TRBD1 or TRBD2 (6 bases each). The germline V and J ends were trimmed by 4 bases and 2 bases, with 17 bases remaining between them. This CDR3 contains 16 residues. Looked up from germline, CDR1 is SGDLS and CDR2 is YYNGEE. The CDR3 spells CASSKRGRTPTDTQYF. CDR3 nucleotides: TGTGCCAGCAGCAAGAGGGGGAGGACTCCCACAGATACGCAGTATTTT.

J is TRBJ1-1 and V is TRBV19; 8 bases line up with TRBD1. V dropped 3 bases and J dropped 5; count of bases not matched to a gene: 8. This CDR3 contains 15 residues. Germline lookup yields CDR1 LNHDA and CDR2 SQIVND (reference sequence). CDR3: CASSMRGQVGTEAFF. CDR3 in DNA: TGTGCCAGTAGTATGCGGGGACAGGTGGGGACTGAAGCTTTCTTT.

The CDR3 region is CASSYRDPNTEAFF. The CDR3 region has the DNA TGTGCCAGCAGTTACAGAGACCCCAACACTGAAGCTTTCTTT. The chain joins TRBV6-5 to TRBJ1-1; D is uncertain. The germline CDR1 and CDR2 sequences are MNHEY and SVGAGI. CDR3 size: 14 residues. V was clipped by 2 bases and J by 2 bases, with 9 bases between them.